This TCR beta chain was observed in a study of tumor and adjacent non-tumor tissue in lung cancer. This clonotype was recorded at least ten times. RNA was extracted from bulk tissue without any cell sorting. Three rounds of nested PCR, following a modified ARM-PCR protocol, produced the TCRbeta library. One entry per CDR3 protein results from TCRdb running MiXCR on the multiplex PCR reads. The data contain roughly 67,000 distinct CDR3 sequences, about 60% of them singletons. Source material: lung tumor tissue. The TCR was taken from a man aged 45 to 65 with non-small cell lung cancer.

CDR3 DNA sequence: TGTGCCAGCAGCTTGTGGGAGTATGAAAAACTGTTTTTT. This encodes CASSLWEYEKLFF. The chain employs TRBV5-6 and TRBJ1-4; D not resolved. Trimming left V 1 base short and J 6 bases short, with 7 bases between. Germline CDR1 and CDR2: SGHDT and YYEEEE. This CDR3 region has 13 residues.